This entry concerns a single T cell receptor (beta chain). What it recognizes is unknown. PCR amplification relied on 60 Vbeta primers (plus 13 Jbeta primers). Sequencing used immunoSEQ multiplex PCR; TCRdb keeps in-frame clones, though not all of them. The sample lists approximately 110,000 clones; roughly 69% were seen once. The sample originates from a study of cytomegalovirus exposure and HLA in healthy donors. Study-wide findings and caveats: Approximately 17,000 TCR beta sequences were associated with HLA alleles at 0.05 false discovery rate in a later analysis.

The sequencing input was PBMCs. The sequence was obtained from a man in his thirties or forties in good health and CMV-seropositive.

CDR3 residues: CASSLFTGRGIVGDTDTQYF. CDR3 bases: TGCGCCAGCAGCTTGTTCACGGGAAGGGGGATCGTGGGGGACACAGATACGCAGTATTTT. This chain connects TRBV5-1 to TRBJ2-3; the D gene is possibly TRBD1 (6 bases). Germline V gene data show CDR1 as SGHRS and CDR2 as YFSETQ. V was cut by 1 base and J by 2 bases, with 26 bases left in between. This CDR3 region has 20 residues.